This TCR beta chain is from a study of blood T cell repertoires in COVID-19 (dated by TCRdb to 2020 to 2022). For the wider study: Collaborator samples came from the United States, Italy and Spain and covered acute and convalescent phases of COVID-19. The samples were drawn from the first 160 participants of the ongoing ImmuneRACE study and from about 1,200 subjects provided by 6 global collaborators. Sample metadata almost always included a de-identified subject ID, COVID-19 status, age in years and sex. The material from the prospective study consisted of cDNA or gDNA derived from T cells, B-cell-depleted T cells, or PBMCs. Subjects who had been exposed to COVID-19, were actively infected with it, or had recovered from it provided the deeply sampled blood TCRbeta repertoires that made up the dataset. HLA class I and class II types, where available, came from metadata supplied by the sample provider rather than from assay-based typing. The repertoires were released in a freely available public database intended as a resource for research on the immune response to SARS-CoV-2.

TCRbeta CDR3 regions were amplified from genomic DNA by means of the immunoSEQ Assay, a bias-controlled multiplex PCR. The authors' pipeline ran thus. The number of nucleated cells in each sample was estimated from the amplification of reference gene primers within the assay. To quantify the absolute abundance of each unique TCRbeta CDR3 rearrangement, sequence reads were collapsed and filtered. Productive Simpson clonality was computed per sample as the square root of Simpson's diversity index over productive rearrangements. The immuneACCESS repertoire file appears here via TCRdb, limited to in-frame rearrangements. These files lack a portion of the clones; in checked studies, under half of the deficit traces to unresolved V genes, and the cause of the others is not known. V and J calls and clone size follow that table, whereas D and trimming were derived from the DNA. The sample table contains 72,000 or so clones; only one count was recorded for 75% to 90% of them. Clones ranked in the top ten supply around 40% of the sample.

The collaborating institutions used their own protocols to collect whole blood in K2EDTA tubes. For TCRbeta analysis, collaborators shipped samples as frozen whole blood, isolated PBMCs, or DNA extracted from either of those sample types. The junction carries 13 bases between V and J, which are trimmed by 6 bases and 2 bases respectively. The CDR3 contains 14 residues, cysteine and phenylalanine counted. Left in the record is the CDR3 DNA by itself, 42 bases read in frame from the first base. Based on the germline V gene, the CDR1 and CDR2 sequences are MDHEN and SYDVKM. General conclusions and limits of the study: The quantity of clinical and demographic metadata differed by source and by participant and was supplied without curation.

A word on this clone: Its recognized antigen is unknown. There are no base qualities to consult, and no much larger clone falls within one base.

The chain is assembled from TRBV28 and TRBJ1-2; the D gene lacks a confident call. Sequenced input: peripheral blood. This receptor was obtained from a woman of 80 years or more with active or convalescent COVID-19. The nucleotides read TGTGCCAGCAGCCTTGGGCACGTCAACTATGGCTACACCTTC. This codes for CASSLGHVNYGYTF.